This entry describes one T cell receptor beta chain. This clone was found a few times. Its antigen remains undetermined. Per-base quality was not reported, and no clone a single base away is much larger than it. The data were taken from a study of blood T cell repertoires in COVID-19 (dated by TCRdb to about 2020). A note on the overall study: The collaborator samples originated in the United States, Italy and Spain and spanned the acute and convalescent phases of COVID-19. The dataset comprised deeply sampled blood TCRbeta repertoires from subjects exposed to, actively infected with, or recovered from COVID-19. The prospective study material was composed of cDNA or gDNA derived from T cells, B-cell-depleted T cells, or PBMCs. The samples were drawn from two sources: the first 160 participants of the ongoing ImmuneRACE study, and 1,000 to 1,500 subjects contributed by 6 global collaborators. Nearly every sample came with metadata listing a de-identified subject ID, COVID-19 status, age in years and sex. Where available, HLA class I and class II types were taken from metadata supplied by the sample provider and were not determined by assay-based typing. A freely available public database, intended as a resource for researchers studying the immune response to SARS-CoV-2, is where the repertoires were released. Broader findings and caveats from the paper: The amount of clinical and demographic metadata varied by source and participant and was provided uncurated.

Trimming removed 9 bases from V and 2 bases from J, leaving 10 bases between the germline ends. The CDR3 contains 13 residues, cysteine and phenylalanine counted. Just the 39-base CDR3 DNA is kept, in frame starting at base 1. According to the germline V gene (reference sequence), CDR1 reads LNHDA and CDR2 reads SQIVND. The collaborating institutions used their own protocols to collect whole blood in K2EDTA tubes. Collaborator samples were shipped for TCRbeta analysis as frozen whole blood, isolated PBMCs, or DNA extracted from either sample type. The immunoSEQ Assay, a bias-controlled multiplex PCR, was used to amplify TCRbeta CDR3 regions from genomic DNA. The authors processed their data as follows. Nucleated cell counts per sample were estimated from amplification of reference gene primers within the assay. To quantify the absolute abundance of each unique TCRbeta CDR3 rearrangement, sequence reads were collapsed and filtered. For each sample, productive Simpson clonality was calculated as the square root of Simpson's diversity index over productive rearrangements. The immuneACCESS repertoire file appears here via TCRdb, limited to in-frame rearrangements. These files lack a portion of the clones; in checked studies, under half of the deficit traces to unresolved V genes, and the cause of the others is not known. That table is the source of V, J and clone size, and D and trimming were worked out from the DNA. The table for this sample lists 95,000 to 100,000 clones; roughly 92% of them were counted only once. The ten largest clones capture 5.7% of the sample.

The TCR was taken from a man in his forties or fifties with active COVID-19. The chain uses TRBV19 and TRBJ2-2; the D gene is unclear. Sequenced material: peripheral blood. The nucleotide sequence reads as follows: TGTGCCAGCAACCAGGCAAACACCGGGGAGCTGTTTTTT. It specifies CASNQANTGELFF.